This record concerns one T cell receptor beta chain sequence. The sample is drawn from a study of T cell repertoires in cytomegalovirus infection. Germline V gene sequence: CDR1 SGHVS, CDR2 FQNEAQ. CDR3 length: 14 residues. The V end lost 1 base, the J end lost 7 bases, and 12 bases lay between the germline ends. TCRdb fed the reads into MiXCR, producing one record per CDR3 protein. The sample includes about 740,000 distinct CDR3 sequences, 35% seen only once; the top ten take 2.5% to 3%. The sequence derives from a human donor in good health (CMV status not recorded). Some clones in this sample may be carry-over from other donors' samples. The chain combines TRBV7-8 with TRBJ2-3; unclear D gene. The sequenced sample was PBMCs. The CDR3 DNA follows: TGTGCCAGCAGCTTAGATGTCTACCTGAATACGCAGTATTTT. This sequence encodes CASSLDVYLNTQYF.